A single sample gave rise to the 17 T cell receptor beta chains below, sequenced in a study of beta chain features in type 1 diabetes. The authors reverse transcribed all of the isolated RNA, so sequencing captured expressed TCRB transcripts. Sequenced by immunoSEQ multiplex PCR; TCRdb stores in-frame clones only, minus some. The table has fewer than 900,000 clones, under 20% seen once. The sequencing input was naive CD4+ T cells from blood. The receptors derive from a woman under 30 in good health.

This clone appeared a few times. The chain combines TRBV18 with TRBJ1-2, with TRBD1 identical over 10 bases. V shed 4 bases and J 6 bases; nucleotides not matched to a gene: 8. This CDR3 spans 15 amino acids. Germline CDR1 is KGHSH and CDR2 is LQKENI. The CDR3 nucleotides read TGTGCCAGCTCACACAGTGAGGGACAGGGGAATGGCTACACCTTC. This gives the protein CASSHSEGQGNGYTF.

This clone was detected a few times. The V call is TRBV29-1, the J call TRBJ2-7; tentatively, D is TRBD1 or TRBD2 (6 bases each). Trimming removed 4 bases at V and 4 bases at J, with 20 bases between. The germline CDR1 and CDR2 sequences are SQVTM and ANQGSEA. This CDR3 is 15 amino acids long. CDR3 residues: CSVAGSGRGGYEQYF. In DNA form, the CDR3 reads TGCAGCGTTGCAGGGAGCGGGCGAGGGGGATACGAGCAGTACTTC.

This chain uses TRBV7-9 with TRBJ2-1; D might be TRBD2 (7 bases). Germline V gives CDR1 SEHNR, CDR2 FQNEAQ (reference sequence). This CDR3 has 16 residues. Between the trimmed V and J ends, which lost 5 bases and 7 bases, there was a span of 21 bases. CDR3 sequence: CASSRGGARVVNEQFF. DNA of the CDR3: TGTGCCAGCAGCCGTGGGGGGGCGCGGGTAGTAAATGAGCAGTTCTTC.

The chain has TRBV4-1 and TRBJ1-3; D not resolved. This CDR3 has 16 residues. Trimming pared 1 base from V and 0 bases from J, leaving 10 bases between. The germline gives CDR1 MGHRA, CDR2 YSYEKL. The CDR3 nucleotides are TGCGCCAGCAGCCAAGCCCCCTTCGGCTCTGGAAACACCATATATTTT. As protein: CASSQAPFGSGNTIYF.

V gene TRBV7-9 combines with J gene TRBJ2-6; D call uncertain. Germline V CDR1 and CDR2: SEHNR, FQNEAQ (reference sequence). The CDR3 loop spans 15 amino acids. V was pared by 2 bases and J by 0 bases, with 5 bases between. CDR3 in DNA: TGTGCCAGCAGCTTAACAGCCTCTGGGGCCAACGTCCTGACTTTC. As protein: CASSLTASGANVLTF. The full variable domain, completed using reference TRBV7-9 and TRBJ2-6, is DTGVSQNPRHKITKRGQNVTFRCDPISEHNRLYWYRQTLGQGPEFLTYFQNEAQLEKSRLLSDRFSAERPKGSFSTLEIQRTEQGDSAMYLCASSLTASGANVLTFGAGSRLTVL.

This clone was detected a few times. The chain recombines TRBV4-2 with TRBJ2-5; D unresolved. V shed 3 bases and J shed 5 bases, with 10 bases lying between them. The CDR3 is 13 residues long. Per the germline V gene, CDR1 is LGHNA and CDR2 is YNFKEQ. The DNA of the CDR3 is TGTGCCAGCAGCCATAAGGGTAGCGAGACCCAGTACTTC. Its translation: CASSHKGSETQYF.

This clone was observed a handful of times. The V call is TRBV18, the J call TRBJ2-7, with 7 bases that match TRBD2. The CDR3 totals 14 residues. With 4 bases clipped from V and 12 bases from J, the junction kept 15 bases outside the gene matches. The germline gives CDR1 KGHSH, CDR2 LQKENI. The CDR3 DNA reads as TGTGCCAGCTCACAAGAACCGGGACTAACGGCCTGGTACTTC. Amino acid sequence: CASSQEPGLTAWYF.

This chain uses TRBV18 with TRBJ2-1; D gene uncertain. From germline, CDR1 is KGHSH and CDR2 LQKENI. The CDR3 has 14 residues. V lost 3 bases, J lost 0 bases, and 6 bases lay in between. The CDR3 protein is CASSPIRSYNEQFF. Written as DNA, the CDR3 is TGTGCCAGCTCACCGATCCGCTCCTACAATGAGCAGTTCTTC.

This sequence joins TRBV19 and TRBJ1-2; D remains unclear. The length of the CDR3 is 12 residues. The germline V gene has CDR1 LNHDA and CDR2 SQIVND (reference sequence). Trimming cost V 7 bases and J 4 bases, with 10 bases left between them. The DNA of the CDR3 is TGTGCCAGTAAGGGCAGAGGCTATGGCTACACCTTC. Translating gives CASKGRGYGYTF.

This clone was counted between two and nine times. This chain uses TRBV7-9 with TRBJ1-4, with TRBD1 identical over 7 bases. The CDR3 has 14 amino acids. Looked up from germline, CDR1 is SEHNR and CDR2 is FQNEAQ (reference sequence). V was clipped by 2 bases and J by 5 bases; unmatched bases: 2. CDR3 sequence (DNA): TGTGCCAGCAGCTTAAGGGGGCCAAATGAAAAACTGTTTTTT. Protein product: CASSLRGPNEKLFF.

The chain links TRBV19 to TRBJ1-1; D uncertain. CDR1 and CDR2 (germline): LNHDA, SQIVND (reference sequence). With 4 bases removed from V and 1 base from J, the gap between germline ends came to 7 bases. The CDR3 has 13 amino acids. CDR3 nucleotides: TGTGCCAGTAGTAATCAGGCGAACACTGAAGCTTTCTTT. Translated, it gives CASSNQANTEAFF.

This clone was seen a handful of times. This chain links TRBV5-1 with TRBJ2-2, with 10 bases aligning to TRBD2. Germline V CDR1 and CDR2: SGHRS, YFSETQ. CDR3 length: 16 amino acids. V was pared by 7 bases and J by 2 bases, with 8 bases of the junction left unmatched. The CDR3 region has the DNA TGCGCCAGCGCCATCACTAGCGGGATTAACACCGGGGAGCTGTTTTTT. Translation: CASAITSGINTGELFF. The whole variable domain, remainder taken from reference TRBV5-1 and TRBJ2-2, is KAGVTQTPRYLIKTRGQQVTLSCSPISGHRSVSWYQQTPGQGLQFLFEYFSETQRNKGNFPGRFSGRQFSNSRSEMNVSTLELGDSALYLCASAITSGINTGELFFGEGSRLTVL.

There are a few counts of this clone. The chain carries TRBV11-2 and TRBJ2-7, with TRBD1 matching over 7 bases. V trimming: 5 bases; J trimming: 4 bases; junction bases outside the gene matches: 8. Germline V lookup: CDR1 SGHAT, CDR2 FQNNGV. The CDR3 sequence is 14 residues long. In DNA, the CDR3 is TGTGCCAGCAGCACCCCGGACAGGAGGTACGAGCAGTACTTC. Protein product: CASSTPDRRYEQYF. The full variable domain, with the rest looked up from reference TRBV11-2 and TRBJ2-7, is EAGVAQSPRYKIIEKRQSVAFWCNPISGHATLYWYQQILGQGPKLLIQFQNNGVVDDSQLPKDRFSAERLKGVDSTLKIQPAKLEDSAVYLCASSTPDRRYEQYFGPGTRLTVT.

The rearrangement links TRBV2 to TRBJ2-7; TRBD2 matches at 13 bases. CDR1 and CDR2 from the germline V gene are SNHLY and FYNNEI. The V gene end was trimmed by 6 bases and the J gene end by 2 bases; junction bases not matched to a gene: 4. The CDR3 is 15 amino acids. For the CDR3, the DNA is TGTGCCAGCAGCAAGGGACTAGCGGGACCCTACGAGCAGTACTTC. Its translation is CASSKGLAGPYEQYF.

The gene calls are TRBV5-4 and TRBJ2-3; 7 bases map to TRBD1. The CDR3 extends over 15 amino acids. Looked up from germline, CDR1 is SGHNT and CDR2 is YYREEE (reference sequence). The trim removed 0 bases at V and 1 base at J, leaving 2 bases unmatched. The CDR3 is CASSLVQGGTDTQYF. In nucleotides, the CDR3 is TGTGCCAGCAGCTTGGTCCAGGGGGGCACAGATACGCAGTATTTT.

This clone was detected only a few times. The chain links TRBV5-6 to TRBJ1-3; D is undetermined. This CDR3 has 13 amino acids. The V gene's germline CDR1 is SGHDT and CDR2 YYEEEE. Trimming took 4 bases from V and 0 from J, leaving 5 bases between them. DNA of the CDR3: TGTGCCAGCAGCCCAAGCTCTGGAAACACCATATATTTT. Translating gives CASSPSSGNTIYF.

The chain combines TRBV14 with TRBJ2-5, with unresolved D. CDR3 length: 15 residues. Germline lookup yields CDR1 SGHDN and CDR2 FVKESK. The V end lost 0 bases, the J end lost 1 base, and 9 bases lay between the germline ends. CDR3 region: CASSQDLRFQETQYF. CDR3 DNA: TGTGCCAGCAGCCAAGATCTCCGATTCCAAGAGACCCAGTACTTC.